This entry features one TCR beta chain sequence. Its specific antigen is unknown. Base quality data are lacking; no much larger clone is found one base away. The library was generated by the immunoSEQ multiplex PCR assay. The multiplex PCR relied on a mix of 60 forward primers for TCR Vbeta segments and 13 reverse primers for TCR Jbeta segments. A multiplex PCR assay on genomic DNA amplified the CDR3 region of rearranged TCR beta genes. The Illumina HiSeq System was used to sequence the amplified TCR beta libraries as 87-base-pair reads. The paper's data handling went like this. A later analysis tallied about 77 million unique TCR beta chains across the 650 to 750 repertoires, and around 9.9 million of those chains were shared by two or more donors. Raw reads were error-corrected and collapsed into unique sequences with a nearest-neighbor algorithm that merged closely related sequences to remove PCR and sequencing errors. CDR3 sequences were aligned to IMGT reference sequences to assign V, D and J gene segments. For a sequence to be retained, a match of at least six nucleotides to both a V gene segment and a J gene segment was required. A rearrangement was called productive if the CDR3 had no stop codons and remained in frame with V and J, and every other rearrangement was called non-productive. Following IMGT convention, CDR3 was defined as the stretch from the second conserved V-encoded cysteine up to the conserved J-encoded phenylalanine. In an earlier analysis of around 540 of the donors, sequences lacking an unambiguous match to a single V gene segment were excluded. An earlier analysis of a few hundred of the donors classified V segments as functional when productive rearrangements were above 56.7% and as segregating when the standard deviation between donors was above 5%. A statistical classification framework was built to diagnose cytomegalovirus status from the catalog of TCR beta chain sequences. A later analysis assigned V and J genes by comparing TCR nucleotide sequences with IMGT/GENE-DB human TR gene sequences. The TCRdist pipeline was used in a later analysis to assign CDR3 sequences and most-parsimonious VDJ recombination scenarios. In a later analysis, each TCR beta chain was defined by its CDR3 amino acid sequence together with its V-gene family, and reads lacking a unique V-gene family were excluded. As a way to deal with suspected cross-contamination and a sequencing artifact, a later analysis dropped 640 or so nucleotide sequences that were highly shared and had low generation probability. A later analysis calculated a clonal expansion index for each public chain from normalized within-repertoire ranks of inferred template counts. Generation probabilities in a later analysis came from a VDJ recombination model fitted to out-of-frame rearrangements, and those results were checked against IGoR. Hypergeometric tests were used in a later analysis to score TCR-TCR, TCR-HLA and TCR-CMV co-occurrence, with a repertoire-size bias correction applied to the TCR pairs. False discovery rates were estimated in a later analysis by permuting HLA or CMV assignments 20 times. In a later analysis, co-occurring TCRs were grouped using DBSCAN, and TCRdist sequence similarity was added for clustering within HLA-allele-positive subsets. Repertoires with fewer than 30,000 or more than 120,000 public chains were left out of co-occurrence clustering, as were about 5 repertoires with anomalous nucleotide sharing. Entries here come from immuneACCESS through TCRdb and include only in-frame sequences with V and J called. Some clones fail to appear in such tables; in the studies checked, an unresolved V gene covers under half of the shortfall, and the cause of the remainder is unknown. The V and J calls and clone size are taken from that table; D and trimming were inferred from the DNA. The sample table holds 70,000 to 95,000 clones, of which around 76% were seen once. Of the sample, 10% falls within the top ten clones.

Trimming removed 7 bases from V and 3 bases from J, leaving 13 bases between the germline ends. CDR1 is given as MDHEN and CDR2 as SYDVKM, both from the germline V gene. The CDR3 contains 14 residues, cysteine and phenylalanine counted. Just the 42-base CDR3 DNA is kept, in frame starting at base 1. These data belong to a study of cytomegalovirus exposure and HLA in healthy donors (dated 2017 in TCRdb). With respect to the entire study: According to an earlier analysis of a few hundred of the donors, about 179 million T cells yielded over 90 million unique TCR beta sequences and approximately 280 Gb of sequence data. An early release that covered 640 HLA-typed donors contained about 300 gigabases of sequencing data and 80 million or so unique TCR sequences. The genetic ancestry cluster associated with self-reported Caucasian donors included roughly 84% of the 398 genotyped donors. The study aimed to test whether cataloging public T cell receptors could reveal signatures of past pathogen exposure. The study used immunosequencing to profile the T cell repertoires of 600 to 850 subjects and linked those repertoires to cytomegalovirus serostatus. A separate validation cohort of roughly 110 different subjects was used in addition to the approximately 700-subject first cohort. To predict cytomegalovirus infection status, the study brought together high-throughput TCR immunosequencing, statistical association of individual TCRs with disease status, and machine learning. In a later analysis, previously published TCR beta repertoires from about 640 donors were re-analyzed and high-resolution HLA genotyping was added so that TCR occurrence patterns could be studied. Rather than drawing on any new phenotypic data, the later analysis identified candidate immune exposures from TCR beta sequences and the way those sequences occurred across donors. In an earlier analysis of roughly 600 of the donors, high-throughput TCR beta sequencing was used to judge whether each TCR beta V gene segment behaved as functional or pseudogenic. Donor age, sex, ethnicity and CMV serostatus were compiled alongside the repertoire data. In a later genetic analysis, genome-wide SNP genotypes for about three fifths of the roughly 670 donors were used, and that subset was treated as a discovery cohort. Every repertoire in the discovery cohort had been generated on one and the same sequencing platform. Class I and class II HLA loci were covered by the typing at four-digit resolution. Typing coverage varied by locus: roughly 629-640 donors for A, B, C, DRB1 and DQB1; 522 for DQA1; about 600 for DPA1; around 490 for DPB1. Because of strong linkage in the cohort, four to six DR-DQ haplotypes were treated as single units for association and clustering. Among roughly 400 genotyped donors of the cohort, an average of approximately 200,000 unique TCR beta nucleotide sequences was sequenced per donor, of which roughly 17% were non-productive. Study-level results and caveats: The earlier analysis of approximately 590 of the donors excluded around 17 rarely observed V segments, including chromosome 9 orphons, because counts were too low. Immune exposure information for the cohort was limited to CMV serostatus. In this cohort, only TCR beta chains were sequenced, and detectable features were limited by the absence of alpha or paired-chain data. A later analysis reported that several top co-occurrence clusters appeared linked to parvovirus B19, influenza, CMV and Epstein-Barr virus. HLA typing was unavailable for some donors at each locus, so association tests used only the typed subset. Three of the identified cytomegalovirus-associated TCR beta chains were confirmed in vitro to be specific for cytomegalovirus antigens. A further reported finding was that TCR beta sequences accurately predicted the HLA-A and HLA-B alleles for most subjects in the first cohort. In a later analysis, over 15,000 TCR beta sequences were associated with specific HLA alleles at a false discovery rate of 0.05. In an earlier analysis of approximately 590 of the donors, most TCR beta V segments were observed in productive rearrangements about 90% or about 30% of the time, broadly matching IMGT annotations. Some IMGT-functional V segments, including TRBV6-2 and TRBV6-3, could not be told apart with the 87-base-pair reads, so those segments were excluded. A group of highly shared sequence variants was considered likely to be a technical artifact of the sequencing pipeline. In a later genetic analysis, a missense DCLRE1C variant was associated with V-gene and J-gene trimming of TCR beta chains, and the association was replicated in an independent cohort. A later analysis found that TCR association rates varied across HLA loci, with DRB1 alleles showing the most associated TCRs and HLA-C alleles the fewest. A later analysis found that HLA-associated TCR beta chains were more clonally expanded and had lower generation probabilities than equally common non-associated chains. Strong co-occurrence of HLA alleles, especially DR and DQ, made assigning TCR associations to individual alleles difficult. Most CMV-associated TCR beta chains appeared to be HLA-restricted in a later analysis, and the HLA associations seemed to be driven largely by CMV exposure. The classifier was reported to diagnose cytomegalovirus status with high specificity and sensitivity in both the original and validation cohorts. Correlated functional status among segregating V segments might reflect linkage disequilibrium, but an unknown experimental factor could not be ruled out. According to the authors, the approach could potentially be generalized to other disease states and immunological phenotypes. Compared with the roughly 600-donor mean, donors in an Asian-associated ancestry cluster had fewer N-insertions in productive TCRs, according to a later genetic analysis. Presence/absence analyses assumed roughly uniform sequencing depth across donors, an assumption that may not hold. Most TCR sequences were seen in very few donors, while some public TCRs were found in many individuals. In the study, approximately 150 TCR beta chains were listed as associated with cytomegalovirus.

In total, 630 or so healthy bone marrow donors made up the cohort. All cohort members were sampled while nominally healthy, although unrecorded immune exposures were likely present. The donor tested CMV seropositive, placing the donor among the approximately 310 seropositive members of the cohort. Each donor provided a peripheral blood sample, and peripheral blood mononuclear cells were used for TCR beta sequencing. Genomic DNA extraction from the blood cell samples was performed with the Qiagen DNeasy Blood Extraction Kit. Sequenced: PBMCs. Rearrangement joined TRBV28 to TRBJ2-1; TRBD1 is perhaps the D gene, given 5 matching bases. The source of this sequence is a man aged 25 to 40 in good health and CMV-seropositive. The sequenced DNA: TGTGCCAGCACTATTGGTCAGGGCTACAATGAGCAGTTCTTC. Its protein reads: CASTIGQGYNEQFF.